This TCR beta chain was recorded in a study of cytomegalovirus exposure and HLA in healthy donors. Germline CDR1 reads SGHRS; CDR2 reads YFSETQ. This CDR3 spans 15 amino acids. Between the trimmed V and J ends, which lost 0 bases and 1 base, there was a span of 8 bases. A note on this clone: Its cognate antigen is unknown.

Findings of the study overall: The study carried out a later analysis of TCR beta sequences. It associated around 17,000 of them with specific HLA alleles at a false discovery rate of 0.05.

Amplification used 60 Vbeta primers and 13 Jbeta primers. Repertoires were generated with immunoSEQ multiplex PCR, while TCRdb's copy carries only in-frame clones and drops some. This table has about 110,000 clones, roughly 80% appearing once. Sequencing input: PBMCs. This receptor was obtained from a man aged 45-60 years in good health and CMV-seronegative. The chain has TRBV5-1 and TRBJ1-5; TRBD1 is a possible D gene (6 bases). The chain's CDR3 is CASSLDRASNQPQHF. The CDR3 nucleotides are TGCGCCAGCAGCTTGGACAGGGCAAGCAATCAGCCCCAGCATTTT.